The TCR beta chain under discussion was sequenced for a study of T cells in Graves' hyperthyroidism and ophthalmopathy. The investigators amplified TCR beta CDR3 regions from RNA transcripts. HTBI primers were the set used in a first-round RT-PCR of the TCR CDR3. TCRdb reanalysed the multiplex PCR reads using MiXCR and keeps one entry per CDR3 protein. The sample consists of 300,000 to 450,000 distinct CDR3 sequences, around 15% of them appearing once. Pregnant or lactating patients were excluded, as were those with uncontrolled infection or other autoimmune disease. The diagnostic basis comprised clinical symptoms, serum thyroxine and TRAb, thyroid ultrasound and orbital computed tomography. This clonotype has more than one count but fewer than ten. V was pared by 4 bases and J by 4 bases, with 8 bases of the junction left unmatched. From germline, CDR1 is SGHDT and CDR2 YYEEEE. This CDR3 spans 15 amino acids.

Source material: blood. The clonotype was recovered from a woman aged 30 to 39 with Graves' ophthalmopathy. V is TRBV5-6 and J is TRBJ1-2; 9 bases are shared with TRBD1. Here the CDR3 reads CASSPPGTGIYGYTF. In DNA form, the CDR3 reads TGTGCCAGCAGCCCCCCCGGGACAGGGATCTATGGCTACACCTTC.